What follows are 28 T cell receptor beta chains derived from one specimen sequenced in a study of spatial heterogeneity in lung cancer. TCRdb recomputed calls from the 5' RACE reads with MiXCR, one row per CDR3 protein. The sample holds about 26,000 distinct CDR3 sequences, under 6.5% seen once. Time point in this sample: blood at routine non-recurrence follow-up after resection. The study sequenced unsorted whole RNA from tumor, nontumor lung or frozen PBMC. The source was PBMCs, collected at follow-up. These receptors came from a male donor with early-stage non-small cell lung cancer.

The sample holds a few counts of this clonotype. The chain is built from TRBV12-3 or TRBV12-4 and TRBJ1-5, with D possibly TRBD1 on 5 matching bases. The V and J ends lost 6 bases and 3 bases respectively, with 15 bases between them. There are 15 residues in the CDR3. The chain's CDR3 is CASSPKGQVNQPQHF. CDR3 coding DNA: TGTGCCAGCAGCCCAAAGGGGCAGGTCAATCAGCCCCAGCATTTT.

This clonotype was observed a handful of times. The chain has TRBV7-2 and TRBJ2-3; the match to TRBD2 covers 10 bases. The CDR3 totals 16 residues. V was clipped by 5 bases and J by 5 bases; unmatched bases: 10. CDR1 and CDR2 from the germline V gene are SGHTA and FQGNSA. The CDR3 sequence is CASSGGLALGKDTQYF. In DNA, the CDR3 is TGTGCCAGCAGCGGGGGACTAGCGTTGGGGAAAGATACGCAGTATTTT.

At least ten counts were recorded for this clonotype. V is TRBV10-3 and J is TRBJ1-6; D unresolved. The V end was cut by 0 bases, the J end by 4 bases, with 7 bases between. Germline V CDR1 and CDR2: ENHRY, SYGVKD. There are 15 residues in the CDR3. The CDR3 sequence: CAISESKGYNSPLHF. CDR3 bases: TGTGCCATCAGTGAGTCGAAGGGATATAATTCACCCCTCCACTTT.

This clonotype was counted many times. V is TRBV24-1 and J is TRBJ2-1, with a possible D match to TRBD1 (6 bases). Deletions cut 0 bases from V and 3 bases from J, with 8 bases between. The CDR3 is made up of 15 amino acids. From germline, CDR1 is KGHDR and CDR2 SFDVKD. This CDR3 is CATSDLGTSYNEQFF. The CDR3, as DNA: TGTGCCACCAGTGATTTGGGGACAAGCTACAATGAGCAGTTCTTC.

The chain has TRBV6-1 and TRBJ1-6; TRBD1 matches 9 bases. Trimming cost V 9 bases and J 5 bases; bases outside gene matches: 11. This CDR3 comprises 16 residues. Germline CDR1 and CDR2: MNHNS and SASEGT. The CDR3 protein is CARGEGTGWNNSPLHF. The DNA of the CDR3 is TGTGCCAGGGGGGAGGGGACAGGGTGGAATAATTCACCCCTCCACTTT.

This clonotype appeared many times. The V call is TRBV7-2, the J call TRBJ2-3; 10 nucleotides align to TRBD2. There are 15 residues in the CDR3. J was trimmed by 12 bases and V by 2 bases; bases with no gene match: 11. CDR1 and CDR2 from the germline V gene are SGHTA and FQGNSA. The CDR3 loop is CASSLWDLAGGRQYF. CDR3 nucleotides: TGTGCCAGCAGCTTATGGGACTTAGCGGGAGGTAGACAGTATTTT.

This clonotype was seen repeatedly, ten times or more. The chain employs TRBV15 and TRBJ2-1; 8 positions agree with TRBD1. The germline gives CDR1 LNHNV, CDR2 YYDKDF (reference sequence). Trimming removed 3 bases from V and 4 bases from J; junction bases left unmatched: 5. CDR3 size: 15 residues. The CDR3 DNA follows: TGTGCCACCAGCAGCCGGGACAGGTCTTACAATGAGCAGTTCTTC. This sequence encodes CATSSRDRSYNEQFF. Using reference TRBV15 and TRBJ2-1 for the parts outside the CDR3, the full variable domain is DAMVIQNPRYQVTQFGKPVTLSCSQTLNHNVMYWYQQKSSQAPKLLFHYYDKDFNNEADTPDNFQSRRPNTSFCFLDIRSPGLGDTAMYLCATSSRDRSYNEQFFGPGTRLTVL.

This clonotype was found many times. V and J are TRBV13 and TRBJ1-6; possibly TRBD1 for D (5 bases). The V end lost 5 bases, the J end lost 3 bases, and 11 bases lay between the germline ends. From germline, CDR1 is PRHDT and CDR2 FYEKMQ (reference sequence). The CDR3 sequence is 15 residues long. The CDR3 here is CASSPVQGYNSPLHF. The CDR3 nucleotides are TGTGCCAGCAGCCCTGTCCAGGGCTATAATTCACCCCTCCACTTT.

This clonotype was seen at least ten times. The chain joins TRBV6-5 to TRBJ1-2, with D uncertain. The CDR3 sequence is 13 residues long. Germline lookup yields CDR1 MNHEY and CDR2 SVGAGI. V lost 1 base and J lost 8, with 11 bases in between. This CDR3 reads CASSYLSGQGYTF. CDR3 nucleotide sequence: TGTGCCAGCAGTTACTTGTCTGGGCAGGGCTACACCTTC.

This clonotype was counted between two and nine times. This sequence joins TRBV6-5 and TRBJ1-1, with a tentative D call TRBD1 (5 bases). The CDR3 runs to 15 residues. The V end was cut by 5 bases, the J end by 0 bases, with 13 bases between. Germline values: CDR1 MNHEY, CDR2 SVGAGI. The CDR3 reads CASSAGAGMNTEAFF. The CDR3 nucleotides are TGTGCCAGCAGTGCCGGGGCAGGGATGAACACTGAAGCTTTCTTT.

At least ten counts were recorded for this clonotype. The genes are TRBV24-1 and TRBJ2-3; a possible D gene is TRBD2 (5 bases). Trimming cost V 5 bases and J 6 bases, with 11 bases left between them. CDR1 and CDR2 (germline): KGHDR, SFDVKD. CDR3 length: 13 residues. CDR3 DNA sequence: TGTGCCACCAGTGTGAGCGGTACGGATACGCAGTATTTT. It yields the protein CATSVSGTDTQYF.

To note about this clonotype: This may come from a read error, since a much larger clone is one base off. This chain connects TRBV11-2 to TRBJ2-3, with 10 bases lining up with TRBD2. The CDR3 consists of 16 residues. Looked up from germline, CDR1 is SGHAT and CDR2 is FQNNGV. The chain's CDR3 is CASSIIAGGRTDTHYF. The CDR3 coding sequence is TGTGCCAGCAGCATCATAGCGGGGGGACGCACAGATACGCACTATTTT.

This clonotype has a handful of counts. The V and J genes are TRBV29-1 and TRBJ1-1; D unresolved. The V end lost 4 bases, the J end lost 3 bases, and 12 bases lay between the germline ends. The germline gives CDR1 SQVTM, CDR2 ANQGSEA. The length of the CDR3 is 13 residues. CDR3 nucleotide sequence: TGCAGCGTTGGATCAGGAGAGGACACTGAAGCTTTCTTT. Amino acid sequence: CSVGSGEDTEAFF. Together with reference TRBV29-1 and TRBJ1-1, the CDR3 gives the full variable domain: SAVISQKPSRDICQRGTSLTIQCQVDSQVTMMFWYRQQPGQSLTLIATANQGSEATYESGFVIDKFPISRPNLTFSTLTVSNMSPEDSSIYLCSVGSGEDTEAFFGQGTRLTVV.

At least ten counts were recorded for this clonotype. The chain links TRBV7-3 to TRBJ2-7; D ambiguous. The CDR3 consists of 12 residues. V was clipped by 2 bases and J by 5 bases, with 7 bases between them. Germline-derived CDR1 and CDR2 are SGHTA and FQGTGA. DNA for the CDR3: TGTGCCAGCAGCTTAGGGTTTGACGAGCAGTACGTC. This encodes CASSLGFDEQYV.

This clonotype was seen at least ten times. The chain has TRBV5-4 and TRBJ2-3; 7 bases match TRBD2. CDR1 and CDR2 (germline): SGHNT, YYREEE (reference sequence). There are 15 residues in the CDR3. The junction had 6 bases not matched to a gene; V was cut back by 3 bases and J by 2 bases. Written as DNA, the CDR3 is TGTGCCAGCAGCTCACCCGGGACTAACACAGATACGCAGTATTTT. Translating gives CASSSPGTNTDTQYF.

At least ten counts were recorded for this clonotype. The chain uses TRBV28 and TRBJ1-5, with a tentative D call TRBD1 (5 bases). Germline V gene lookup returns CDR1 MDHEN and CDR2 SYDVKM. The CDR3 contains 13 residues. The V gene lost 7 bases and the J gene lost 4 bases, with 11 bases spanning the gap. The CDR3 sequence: CASIEDRNQPQHF. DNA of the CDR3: TGTGCCAGCATAGAAGACAGAAATCAGCCCCAGCATTTT. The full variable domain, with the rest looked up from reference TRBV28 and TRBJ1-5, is DVKVTQSSRYLVKRTGEKVFLECVQDMDHENMFWYRQDPGLGLRLIYFSYDVKMKEKGDIPEGYSVSREKKERFSLILESASTNQTSMYLCASIEDRNQPQHFGDGTRLSIL.

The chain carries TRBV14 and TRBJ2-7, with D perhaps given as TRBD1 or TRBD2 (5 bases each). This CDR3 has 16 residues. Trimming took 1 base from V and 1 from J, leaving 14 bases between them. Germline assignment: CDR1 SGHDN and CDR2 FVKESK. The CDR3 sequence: CASSQVEPGRSYEQYV. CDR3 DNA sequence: TGTGCCAGCAGCCAAGTAGAGCCGGGACGTTCCTACGAGCAGTACGTC.

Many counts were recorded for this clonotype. CDR3 amino acids: CASSPWGGGQETQYF. The CDR3 DNA reads TGTGCCAGCAGCCCCTGGGGTGGGGGACAAGAGACCCAGTACTTC. V gene TRBV7-9 combines with J gene TRBJ2-5; D possibly matches TRBD1 or TRBD2 (5 bases each). Germline CDR1 reads SEHNR; CDR2 reads FQNEAQ (reference sequence). This CDR3 has 15 residues. V shed 5 bases and J shed 2 bases, with 15 bases lying between them.

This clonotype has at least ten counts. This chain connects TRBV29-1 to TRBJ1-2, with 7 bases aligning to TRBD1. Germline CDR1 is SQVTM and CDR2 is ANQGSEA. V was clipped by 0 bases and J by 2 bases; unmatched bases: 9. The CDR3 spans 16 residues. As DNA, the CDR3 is TGCAGCGTTGAAGATAGGAAAAGGGGGCGGAACTATGGCTACACCTTC. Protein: CSVEDRKRGRNYGYTF.

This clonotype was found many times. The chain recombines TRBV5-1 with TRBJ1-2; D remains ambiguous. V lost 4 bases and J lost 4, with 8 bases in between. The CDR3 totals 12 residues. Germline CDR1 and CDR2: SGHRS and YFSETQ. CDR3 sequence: CASSSTSYGYTF. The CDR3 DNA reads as TGCGCCAGCAGCAGTACAAGCTATGGCTACACCTTC.

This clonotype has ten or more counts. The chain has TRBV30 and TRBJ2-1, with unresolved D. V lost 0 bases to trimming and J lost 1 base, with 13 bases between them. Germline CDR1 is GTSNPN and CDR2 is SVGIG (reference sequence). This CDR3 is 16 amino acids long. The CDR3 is CAWSVGLASSYNEQFF. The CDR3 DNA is TGTGCCTGGAGTGTAGGGCTGGCCTCTTCCTACAATGAGCAGTTCTTC.

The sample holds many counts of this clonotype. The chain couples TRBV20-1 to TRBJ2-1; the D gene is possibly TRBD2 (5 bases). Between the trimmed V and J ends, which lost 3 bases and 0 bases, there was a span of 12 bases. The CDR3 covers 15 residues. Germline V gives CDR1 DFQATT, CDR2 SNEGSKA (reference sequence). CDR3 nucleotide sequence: TGCAGTGCTAGGATCCGGGGAAGCTCCTACAATGAGCAGTTCTTC. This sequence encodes CSARIRGSSYNEQFF.

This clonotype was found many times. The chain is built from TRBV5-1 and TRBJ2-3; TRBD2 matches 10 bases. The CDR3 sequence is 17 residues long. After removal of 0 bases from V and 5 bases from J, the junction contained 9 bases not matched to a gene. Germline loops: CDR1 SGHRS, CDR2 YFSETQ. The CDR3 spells CASSLVLAGDGGDTQYF. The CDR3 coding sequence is TGCGCCAGCAGCTTGGTCCTAGCGGGAGATGGAGGAGATACGCAGTATTTT.

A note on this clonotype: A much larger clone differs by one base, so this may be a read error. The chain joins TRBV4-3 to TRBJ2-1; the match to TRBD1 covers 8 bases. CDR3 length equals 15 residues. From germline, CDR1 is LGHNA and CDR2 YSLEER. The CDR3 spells CASSRTGSSYNGQFF. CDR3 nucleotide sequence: TGCGCCAGCAGCCGGACAGGGAGCTCCTACAATGGGCAGTTCTTC.

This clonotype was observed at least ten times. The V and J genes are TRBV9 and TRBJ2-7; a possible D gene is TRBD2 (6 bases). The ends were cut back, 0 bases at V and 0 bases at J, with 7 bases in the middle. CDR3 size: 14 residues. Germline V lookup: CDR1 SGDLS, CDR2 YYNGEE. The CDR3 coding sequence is TGTGCCAGCAGCGTAGACGGGAGCTCCTACGAGCAGTACGTC. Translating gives CASSVDGSSYEQYV.

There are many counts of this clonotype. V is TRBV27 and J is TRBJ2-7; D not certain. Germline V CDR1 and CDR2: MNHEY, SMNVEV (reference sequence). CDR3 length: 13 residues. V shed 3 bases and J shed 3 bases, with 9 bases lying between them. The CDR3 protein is CASSLNSNYEQYF. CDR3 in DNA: TGTGCCAGCAGTTTGAACAGTAACTACGAGCAGTACTTC.

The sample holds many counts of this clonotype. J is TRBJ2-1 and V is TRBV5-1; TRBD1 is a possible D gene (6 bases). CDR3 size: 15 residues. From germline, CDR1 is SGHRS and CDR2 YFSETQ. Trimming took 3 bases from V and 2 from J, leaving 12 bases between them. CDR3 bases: TGCGCCAGCAGCTCGGCCGGGACACCCTACAATGAGCAGTTCTTC. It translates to CASSSAGTPYNEQFF.

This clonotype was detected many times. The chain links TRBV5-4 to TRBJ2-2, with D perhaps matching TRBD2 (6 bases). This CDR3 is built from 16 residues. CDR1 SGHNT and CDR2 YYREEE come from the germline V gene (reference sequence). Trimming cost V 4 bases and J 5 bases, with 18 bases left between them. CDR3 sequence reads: CASSAPDWAGTGELFF. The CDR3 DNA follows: TGTGCCAGCAGCGCTCCAGACTGGGCGGGGACCGGGGAGCTGTTTTTT.